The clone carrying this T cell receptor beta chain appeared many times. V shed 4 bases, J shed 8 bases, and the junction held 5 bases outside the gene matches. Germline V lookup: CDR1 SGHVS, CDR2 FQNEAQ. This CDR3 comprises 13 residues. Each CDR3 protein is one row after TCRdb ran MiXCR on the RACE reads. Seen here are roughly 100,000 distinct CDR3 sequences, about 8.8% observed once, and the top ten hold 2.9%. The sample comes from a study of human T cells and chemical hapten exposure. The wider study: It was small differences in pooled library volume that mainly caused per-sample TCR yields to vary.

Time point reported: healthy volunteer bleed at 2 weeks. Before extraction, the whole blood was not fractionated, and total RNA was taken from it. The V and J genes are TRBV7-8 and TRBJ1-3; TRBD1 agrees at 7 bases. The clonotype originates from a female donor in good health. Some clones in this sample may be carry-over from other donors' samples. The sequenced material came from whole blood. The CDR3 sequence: CASSYRQGYTIYF. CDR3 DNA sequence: TGTGCCAGCAGCTACCGACAGGGCTACACCATATATTTT.